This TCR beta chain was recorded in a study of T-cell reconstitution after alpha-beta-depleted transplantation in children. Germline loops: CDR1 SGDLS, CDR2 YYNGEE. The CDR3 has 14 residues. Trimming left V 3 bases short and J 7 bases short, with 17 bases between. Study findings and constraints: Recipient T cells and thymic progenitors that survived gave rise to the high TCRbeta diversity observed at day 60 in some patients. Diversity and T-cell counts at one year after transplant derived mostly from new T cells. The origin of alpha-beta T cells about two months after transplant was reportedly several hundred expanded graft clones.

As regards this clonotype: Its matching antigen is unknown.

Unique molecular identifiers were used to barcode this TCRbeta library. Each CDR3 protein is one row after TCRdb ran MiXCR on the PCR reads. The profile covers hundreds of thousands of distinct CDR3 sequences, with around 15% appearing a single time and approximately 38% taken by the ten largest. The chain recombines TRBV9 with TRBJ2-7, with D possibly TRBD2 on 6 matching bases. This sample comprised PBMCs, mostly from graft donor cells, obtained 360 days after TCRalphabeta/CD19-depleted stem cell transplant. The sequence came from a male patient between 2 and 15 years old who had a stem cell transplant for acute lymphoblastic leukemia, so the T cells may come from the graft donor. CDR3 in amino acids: CASSAWILGGEQYF. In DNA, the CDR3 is TGTGCCAGCAGCGCCTGGATCCTCGGGGGTGAGCAGTACTTC. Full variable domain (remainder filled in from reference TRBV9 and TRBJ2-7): DSGVTQTPKHLITATGQRVTLRCSPRSGDLSVYWYQQSLDQGLQFLIQYYNGEERAKGNILERFSAQQFPDLHSELNLSSLELGDSALYFCASSAWILGGEQYFGPGTRLTVT.